The clone carrying this TCR beta chain showed up just a few times. Its antigen is unidentified. Despite likely unrecorded immune exposures, the donors were nominally healthy at the time of sampling. The data originate from a study of cytomegalovirus exposure and HLA in healthy donors. The CDR3 consists of 15 residues. Trimming removed 5 bases from V and 5 bases from J; junction bases left unmatched: 11. Per the germline V gene, CDR1 is MDHEN and CDR2 is SYDVKM. The PCR employed 60 Vbeta primers together with 13 Jbeta primers. How the authors handled the data: Unique TCR beta chains numbered roughly 80 million in a later analysis, with around 12 million shared. Method: immunoSEQ multiplex PCR; TCRdb's copy keeps in-frame clones and lacks some. Clone size and the V and J calls come from that table; the DNA yielded D and trimming. The sample consists of about 150,000 clones, more than 60% of them appearing once.

Notes on the study in general: In a later analysis, several top co-occurrence clusters appeared linked to parvovirus B19, influenza, CMV and Epstein-Barr virus. It was shown in a later analysis that HLA-associated TCR beta chains were more clonally expanded than other, equally common chains.

The chain is built from TRBV28 and TRBJ2-5; the match to TRBD2 covers 7 bases. The sequenced material came from PBMCs. This clonotype originated in a man younger than 40 in good health and CMV-seropositive. The CDR3 bases are TGTGCCAGCAGTCTCTGGGAGCGGGAATTCGAGACCCAGTACTTC. Protein product: CASSLWEREFETQYF.